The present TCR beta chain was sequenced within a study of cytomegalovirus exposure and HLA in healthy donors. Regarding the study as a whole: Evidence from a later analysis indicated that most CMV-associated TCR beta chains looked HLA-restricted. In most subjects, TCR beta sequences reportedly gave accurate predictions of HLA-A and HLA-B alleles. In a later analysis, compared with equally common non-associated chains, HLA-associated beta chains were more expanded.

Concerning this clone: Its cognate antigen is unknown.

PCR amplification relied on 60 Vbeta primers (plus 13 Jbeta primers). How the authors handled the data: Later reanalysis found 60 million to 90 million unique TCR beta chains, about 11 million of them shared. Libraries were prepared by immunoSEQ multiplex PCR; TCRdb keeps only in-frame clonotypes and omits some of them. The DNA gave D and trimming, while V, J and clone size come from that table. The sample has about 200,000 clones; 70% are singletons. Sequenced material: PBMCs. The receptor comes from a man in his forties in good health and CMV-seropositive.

The CDR3 spells CASSSYGGVGSYEQYF. The DNA of the CDR3 is TGTGCCAGCAGTTCCTACGGGGGGGTGGGCAGCTACGAGCAGTACTTC. This chain connects TRBV27 to TRBJ2-5, with 8 nucleotides matching TRBD2. The closer fit of TRBJ2-7 to the DNA end suggests the J call may be wrong. Germline values: CDR1 MNHEY, CDR2 SMNVEV (reference sequence). CDR3 length: 16 residues.